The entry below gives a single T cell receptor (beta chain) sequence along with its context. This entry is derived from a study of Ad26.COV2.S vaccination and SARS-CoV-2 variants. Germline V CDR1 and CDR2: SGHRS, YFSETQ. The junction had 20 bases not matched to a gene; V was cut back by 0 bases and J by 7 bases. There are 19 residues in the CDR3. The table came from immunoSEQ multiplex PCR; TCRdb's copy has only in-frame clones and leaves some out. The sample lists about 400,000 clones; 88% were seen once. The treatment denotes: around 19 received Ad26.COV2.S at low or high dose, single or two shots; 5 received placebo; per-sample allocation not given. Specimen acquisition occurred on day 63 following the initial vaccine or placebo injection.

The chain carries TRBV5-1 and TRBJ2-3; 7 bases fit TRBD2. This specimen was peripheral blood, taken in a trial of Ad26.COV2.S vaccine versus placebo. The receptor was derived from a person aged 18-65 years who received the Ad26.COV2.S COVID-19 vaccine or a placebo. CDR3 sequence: CASSLDSSRVRGIENTQYF. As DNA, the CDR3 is TGCGCCAGCAGCTTGGACTCTTCGCGCGTGCGGGGGATCGAGAATACGCAGTATTTT.